Following are 11 T cell receptor beta chains from one sample sequenced in a study of shared clonotypes between healthy human individuals. Only in-frame clones appear in the TCRdb table, and some are missing; sequencing was by immunoSEQ multiplex PCR. The data show 1.5 million to 1.9 million clones, roughly 98% seen once. The sequencing input was naive CD4+ T cells sorted from blood. Indicated subset: CD45RA+ positively selected. The receptors derive from a man aged 30 to 39 in good health.

The V and J genes are TRBV14 and TRBJ2-2; 8 bases match TRBD2. Trimming took 4 bases from V and 5 from J; bases not matched to a gene: 3. CDR3 length equals 14 residues. Germline CDR1 reads SGHDN; CDR2 reads FVKESK. The CDR3 loop is CASSLQRGTGELFF. The DNA of the CDR3 is TGTGCCAGCAGCCTCCAGCGGGGGACCGGGGAGCTGTTTTTT.

DNA of the CDR3: TGTGCCAGCTCCACTACGACAGGGTTTAACGGGGAGCTGTTTTTT. Amino acids: CASSTTTGFNGELFF. This chain uses TRBV18 with TRBJ2-2; TRBD1 matches 7 bases. Germline CDR1 KGHSH, CDR2 LQKENI. The V gene end was trimmed by 6 bases and the J gene end by 7 bases; junction bases not matched to a gene: 11. The CDR3 loop spans 15 amino acids. Full variable domain (rest looked up from reference TRBV18 and TRBJ2-2): NAGVMQNPRHLVRRRGQEARLRCSPMKGHSHVYWYRQLPEEGLKFMVYLQKENIIDESGMPKERFSAEFPKEGPSILRIQQVVRGDSAAYFCASSTTTGFNGELFFGEGSRLTVL.

Only one count was recorded for this clone. J is TRBJ1-5 and V is TRBV7-9, with D tentatively TRBD1 (6 bases). V lost 1 base, J lost 1 base, and 11 bases lay in between. This CDR3 comprises 16 residues. Germline V gene lookup returns CDR1 SEHNR and CDR2 FQNEAQ (reference sequence). DNA for the CDR3: TGTGCCAGCAGCTTAGGAGGGGGGGGGAGCAATCAGCCCCAGCATTTT. Protein: CASSLGGGGSNQPQHF.

The rearrangement links TRBV6-5 to TRBJ2-7; D is unresolved. Trimming removed 7 bases from V and 0 bases from J, with 16 bases in between. The germline V gene has CDR1 MNHEY and CDR2 SVGAGI. This CDR3 comprises 15 residues. The CDR3 sequence is CASNHRAASSYEQYF. DNA for the CDR3: TGTGCCAGCAACCACCGGGCGGCGAGCTCCTACGAGCAGTACTTC.

J is TRBJ2-1 and V is TRBV7-2, with D perhaps TRBD1 (6 bases). V was cut by 2 bases and J by 4 bases, with 21 bases left in between. In germline, CDR1 is SGHTA, CDR2 FQGNSA. The CDR3 has 18 amino acids. The CDR3, as DNA: TGTGCCAGCAGCTTATCGCGAGGGGGATCGTTCACTTACAATGAGCAGTTCTTC. The encoded protein is CASSLSRGGSFTYNEQFF.

The rearrangement joins TRBV19 to TRBJ1-2, with a weak D call TRBD1 (5 bases). There are 16 residues in the CDR3. From germline, CDR1 is LNHDA and CDR2 SQIVND (reference sequence). The V and J ends lost 0 bases and 6 bases respectively, with 17 bases between them. The DNA of the CDR3 is TGTGCCAGTAGTATAGATTCGATACGGCGGGGACATGGCTACACCTTC. It specifies CASSIDSIRRGHGYTF.

The chain joins TRBV9 to TRBJ2-3; 8 bases map to TRBD2. V lost 0 bases and J lost 2; bases outside the gene matches: 5. This CDR3 spans 16 amino acids. Germline lookup yields CDR1 SGDLS and CDR2 YYNGEE. CDR3 residues: CASSVGTSGTTDTQYF. The CDR3 DNA reads TGTGCCAGCAGCGTAGGAACTAGCGGAACCACAGATACGCAGTATTTT. The full variable domain, with the rest looked up from reference TRBV9 and TRBJ2-3, is DSGVTQTPKHLITATGQRVTLRCSPRSGDLSVYWYQQSLDQGLQFLIQYYNGEERAKGNILERFSAQQFPDLHSELNLSSLELGDSALYFCASSVGTSGTTDTQYFGPGTRLTVL.

The V and J genes are TRBV2 and TRBJ2-5; no clear D gene. This CDR3 spans 13 amino acids. Germline loops: CDR1 SNHLY, CDR2 FYNNEI. With 6 bases removed from V and 2 bases from J, the gap between germline ends came to 10 bases. The CDR3 here is CASSEQIQETQYF. The CDR3 nucleotides read TGTGCCAGCAGCGAACAAATTCAAGAGACCCAGTACTTC. The full variable domain, completed using reference TRBV2 and TRBJ2-5, is EPEVTQTPSHQVTQMGQEVILRCVPISNHLYFYWYRQILGQKVEFLVSFYNNEISEKSEIFDDQFSVERPDGSNFTLKIRSTKLEDSAMYFCASSEQIQETQYFGPGTRLLVL.

The chain has TRBV10-1 and TRBJ2-7, with unresolved D. The V gene's germline CDR1 is WNHNN and CDR2 SYGVQD (reference sequence). Trimming took 2 bases from V and 3 from J, leaving 8 bases between them. The CDR3 has 13 residues. The CDR3 reads CASSELWGYEQYF. Written as DNA, the CDR3 is TGCGCCAGCAGTGAGCTCTGGGGCTACGAGCAGTACTTC.

As DNA, the CDR3 is TGTGCCAGTAGTATTCAGGGTACCGGGACGGTCAATCAGCCCCAGCATTTT. Its protein product is CASSIQGTGTVNQPQHF. The rearrangement joins TRBV19 to TRBJ1-5, with D possibly TRBD1 on 5 matching bases. V lost 3 bases to trimming and J lost 3 bases, with 18 bases between them. Germline assignment: CDR1 LNHDA and CDR2 SQIVND (reference sequence). The CDR3 has 17 residues.

This sequence joins TRBV4-3 and TRBJ2-7; no definite D call. Per the germline V gene, CDR1 is LGHNA and CDR2 is YSLEER. This CDR3 is built from 13 residues. The ends were cut back, 2 bases at V and 2 bases at J, with 7 bases in the middle. CDR3 loop: CASSQRLAYEQYF. The CDR3 DNA reads as TGCGCCAGCAGCCAAAGACTCGCCTACGAGCAGTACTTC.